This TCR beta chain was captured in a study of identifying expanded T cells in peripheral blood (dated by TCRdb to about 2019). The study in broad terms: Technical replicates were generated by sequencing separate aliquots of the same genomic DNA pool, and four replicates were compared pairwise.

V loses 0 bases, J loses 3 bases, and the germline ends lie 11 bases apart. The germline V gene (reference sequence) supplies CDR1 MNHNY and CDR2 SVGAGI. From the cysteine through the phenylalanine, the CDR3 covers 16 amino acids. The only DNA kept is the CDR3, 48 bases in frame from the first base. During the collection period, no immune events, such as infections, were documented for the healthy donors. Healthy-donor blood repertoires served as a training cohort to calibrate time-dependent variance in a beta-binomial model of T-cell clone differential abundance. There were about 10 healthy donors in the training cohort, of whom 3 were female and 7 were male. An age range of about 29 to 65 years, with an average of about 39 years, was recorded for the donors. Whole blood from each healthy donor was obtained from a commercial supplier and was collected at three time points approximately 13 days apart. Genomic DNA was extracted from unsorted whole blood for immunosequencing.

The research as a whole found: Across all healthy-donor time intervals, the beta-binomial model significantly lowered both the number of clones called differentially abundant and the false-positive rate. The binomial model flagged approximately 1.2 differentially abundant clones between technical replicates, compared with roughly 15 over around two weeks and 19 over around 4 weeks. The authors expected that biological variance in healthy repertoires might rise further over much longer intervals, such as months to years. Variance in clone template counts between approximately 2-week samples significantly increased with total template count across all healthy donors.

A single count supports this clone. Its specific antigen is unknown. Per-base qualities were not stored, and no clone one base away is much larger. The immunoSEQ Assay, which uses bias-controlled multiplex PCR amplification of genomic DNA, was used to profile TCRbeta CDR3 regions. Per the source publication's procedure: The absolute abundance of each unique TCRbeta CDR3 region was quantified after sequences were collapsed and filtered. Differential abundance was tested with two models: a binomial (Fisher-equivalent) model and a beta-binomial model that adds time-dependent variance fitted from healthy donors. Clones with fewer than 5 combined templates were removed, and differential abundance was called for clones with a Benjamini-Hochberg FDR below 0.01. In the beta-binomial model, variance was expressed as a function of the total template count across the two samples, in the form v = (b*log(k)+a)^2. Drawn from immuneACCESS, this table holds only the in-frame rearrangements with V and J called that TCRdb kept. Clones are partly lost; checked studies trace under half to an unresolved V gene and leave the rest unexplained. That table furnishes V, J and clone size, whereas the DNA furnished D and trimming. The sample profile shows approximately 58,000 clones; around 90% of them were found once. About 3.8% of the sample is in the top ten clones.

The receptor was isolated from a person aged 18 to 75 in good health. What was sequenced was blood. The sequence links TRBV6-6 to TRBJ2-2; the D call could be TRBD1 or TRBD2, with each sharing 6 bases. The nucleotide sequence is given as TGTGCCAGCAGTTACTCAGGGGGGATCGACACCGGGGAGCTGTTTTTT. This translates into CASSYSGGIDTGELFF.